Shown below are 17 T cell receptor beta chains from a single sample sequenced in a study of blood T cell repertoires in COVID-19. TCRdb's table, derived via immunoSEQ multiplex PCR, lists solely in-frame clones and lacks some. The sample lists roughly 70,000 clones, 70% to 90% seen once, with 3.9% in the top ten. The sequencing input was peripheral blood. The receptors here all came from a man aged 65-85 years with active COVID-19.

The chain has TRBV5-4 and TRBJ1-1; 7 bases agree with TRBD1. The CDR3 length is 14 residues. Germline lookup yields CDR1 SGHNT and CDR2 YYREEE (reference sequence). J gave up 4 bases and V 2 bases, and 5 bases lay outside the gene matches. The CDR3 here is CASSLGDRLTEAFF. For the CDR3, the DNA is TGTGCCAGCAGCTTAGGGGACAGACTCACTGAAGCTTTCTTT.

The chain has TRBV18 and TRBJ2-3, with 12 bases aligning to TRBD2. The CDR3 is made up of 16 amino acids. Germline CDR1 is KGHSH and CDR2 is LQKENI. V lost 3 bases and J lost 4; bases outside the gene matches: 5. This chain's CDR3 is CASSPTSGGGADTQYF. The CDR3 nucleotides are TGTGCCAGCTCACCGACTAGCGGGGGTGGTGCAGATACGCAGTATTTT.

The rearrangement links TRBV7-2 to TRBJ2-2; a weak D match, TRBD1 (6 bases). The V end lost 1 base, the J end lost 3 bases, and 9 bases lay between the germline ends. CDR3 size: 15 residues. In germline, CDR1 is SGHTA, CDR2 FQGNSA. The CDR3 DNA follows: TGTGCCAGCAGCTTAGTTGGGGGCGACACCGGGGAGCTGTTTTTT. Translation gives CASSLVGGDTGELFF.

The J gene is TRBJ2-1, the V gene TRBV4-3, with a weak D call TRBD1 (5 bases). The CDR3 runs to 17 residues. Trimming stripped 1 base from V and 0 bases from J, with 13 bases between. Per the germline V gene, CDR1 is LGHNA and CDR2 is YSLEER. CDR3 amino acids: CASSQVGEPSSYNEQFF. CDR3 in DNA: TGCGCCAGCAGCCAAGTAGGGGAACCAAGCTCCTACAATGAGCAGTTCTTC.

The chain combines TRBV11-1 with TRBJ2-1, with D possibly matching TRBD2 (7 bases). The CDR3 runs 13 residues. Germline V CDR1 and CDR2: SGHAT, FQDESV (reference sequence). V gave up 10 bases and J gave up 9 bases, with 19 bases separating them. The CDR3, as DNA: TGTGCCATCCGGACGGGGGGCCTCGGTGAGCAGTTCTTC. This translates into CAIRTGGLGEQFF. Full variable domain (outside the CDR3, taken from reference TRBV11-1 and TRBJ2-1): EAEVAQSPRYKITEKSQAVAFWCDPISGHATLYWYRQILGQGPELLVQFQDESVVDDSQLPKDRFSAERLKGVDSTLKIQPAELGDSAMYLCAIRTGGLGEQFFGPGTRLTVL.

The rearrangement joins TRBV19 to TRBJ2-1; 9 nucleotides line up with TRBD2. Germline-derived CDR1 and CDR2 are LNHDA and SQIVND (reference sequence). Trimming took 3 bases from V and 8 from J; bases not matched to a gene: 8. The CDR3 extends over 15 amino acids. The CDR3 region has the DNA TGTGCCAGTAGTATTGGGGGACTAGCTCTGGATGAGCAGTTCTTC. Protein sequence: CASSIGGLALDEQFF.

The V and J genes are TRBV15 and TRBJ1-2, with TRBD1 identical over 8 bases. J gave up 4 bases and V 8 bases, and 9 bases lay outside the gene matches. This CDR3 region has 14 residues. The germline CDR1 and CDR2 sequences are LNHNV and YYDKDF (reference sequence). In DNA form, the CDR3 reads TGTGCCACCCGTGGGGGACAGGCCATCTATGGCTACACCTTC. This gives the protein CATRGGQAIYGYTF.

This clone turned up a few times. The chain carries TRBV7-9 and TRBJ1-5; the D gene is possibly TRBD1 (6 bases). Germline V CDR1 and CDR2: SEHNR, FQNEAQ (reference sequence). This CDR3 spans 16 amino acids. Trimming cost V 1 base and J 4 bases, with 14 bases left between them. CDR3 in amino acids: CASSLGQGLGNQPQHF. Written as DNA, the CDR3 is TGTGCCAGCAGCTTAGGCCAGGGGCTCGGTAATCAGCCCCAGCATTTT.

This clone has only one observation. This chain connects TRBV7-2 to TRBJ2-1, with D possibly TRBD2 on 6 matching bases. Trimming took off 2 bases at V and 3 bases at J, with 11 bases between the two ends. This CDR3 region has 15 residues. Germline loops: CDR1 SGHTA, CDR2 FQGNSA. CDR3 in DNA: TGTGCCAGCAGCTTATCCGAGGGAGGCTACAATGAGCAGTTCTTC. Its protein is CASSLSEGGYNEQFF.

This clone was observed a single time. The rearrangement links TRBV7-8 to TRBJ1-3, with D possibly matching TRBD1 (5 bases). Germline CDR1 reads SGHVS; CDR2 reads FQNEAQ. Trimming removed 5 bases at V and 0 bases at J, with 20 bases between. The CDR3 loop spans 18 amino acids. DNA for the CDR3: TGTGCCAGCAGCCCGGCGGGGGGGGGATTTCGCTCTGGAAACACCATATATTTT. This sequence encodes CASSPAGGGFRSGNTIYF.

The chain combines TRBV19 with TRBJ1-2; tentatively, D is TRBD1 (5 bases). V was trimmed by 3 bases and J by 0 bases, leaving 17 bases between them. From germline, CDR1 is LNHDA and CDR2 SQIVND (reference sequence). This CDR3 is 17 amino acids long. The CDR3 loop reads CASSIQGNSLTNYGYTF. CDR3 coding DNA: TGTGCCAGTAGTATCCAGGGCAACTCTCTCACTAACTATGGCTACACCTTC.

CDR3 bases: TGTGCCAGCAGCTCGATAACAGGGATCATGAACACTGAAGCTTTCTTT. It translates to CASSSITGIMNTEAFF. J is TRBJ1-1 and V is TRBV5-6; D may be TRBD1 (6 bases). The CDR3 is made up of 16 amino acids. Germline V lookup: CDR1 SGHDT, CDR2 YYEEEE. Trimming pared 3 bases from V and 0 bases from J, leaving 15 bases between.

The rearrangement links TRBV11-2 to TRBJ2-1; 9 positions agree with TRBD2. This CDR3 comprises 17 residues. V trimming: 1 base; J trimming: 8 bases; junction bases outside the gene matches: 12. Per germline, CDR1 SGHAT and CDR2 FQNNGV. CDR3 nucleotide sequence: TGTGCCAGCAGCTTAGGTGCAGCGGGAGGTTGGTACGATGAGCAGTTCTTC. This translates into CASSLGAAGGWYDEQFF. The whole variable domain, remainder taken from reference TRBV11-2 and TRBJ2-1, is EAGVAQSPRYKIIEKRQSVAFWCNPISGHATLYWYQQILGQGPKLLIQFQNNGVVDDSQLPKDRFSAERLKGVDSTLKIQPAKLEDSAVYLCASSLGAAGGWYDEQFFGPGTRLTVL.

This clone occurred a few times. The V gene is TRBV18, the J gene TRBJ1-5, with D maybe TRBD1 (5 bases). CDR3 length equals 15 residues. Trimming removed 6 bases from V and 1 base from J, with 13 bases in between. In germline, CDR1 is KGHSH, CDR2 LQKENI. The chain's CDR3 is CASSPRATSNQPQHF. The CDR3 DNA follows: TGTGCCAGCTCCCCCAGGGCGACGAGCAATCAGCCCCAGCATTTT.

This chain joins TRBV11-3 and TRBJ2-2; the match to TRBD2 covers 7 bases. Per germline, CDR1 SGHNT and CDR2 YENEEA. The ends lost 5 bases at V and 3 bases at J; junction bases unmatched: 9. The CDR3 loop spans 16 amino acids. DNA for the CDR3: TGTGCCAGCAGCCCAGGCCCGGGGAGGGACACCGGGGAGCTGTTTTTT. Protein: CASSPGPGRDTGELFF.

CDR3 sequence reads: CASSRTGTSGRAGEQYF. CDR3 DNA sequence: TGTGCCAGCAGCCGAACCGGGACTAGCGGGAGGGCTGGGGAGCAGTACTTC. The chain is built from TRBV3-1 (or the pseudogene TRBV3-2) and TRBJ2-7; TRBD2 matches at 16 bases. The CDR3 is made up of 17 amino acids. Trimming took 4 bases from V and 7 from J; bases not matched to a gene: 10. The germline CDR1 and CDR2 sequences are LGHDT and YNNKEL (reference sequence).

V and J are TRBV10-2 and TRBJ2-7, with 14 bases aligning to TRBD2. The CDR3 runs 14 residues. Per the germline V gene, CDR1 is WSHSY and CDR2 is SAAADI. Trimming cost V 7 bases and J 9 bases; bases outside gene matches: 8. The CDR3 spells CASTQTSGRGGQYF. The CDR3 region has the DNA TGCGCCAGCACCCAGACTAGCGGGAGGGGCGGGCAGTACTTC.